The source of this TCR beta chain is a study of shared clonotypes between healthy human individuals. Study-level points and caveats: Exclusively blood specimens were collected; tissue repertoires likely differ.

Every unsorted PBMC PCR replicate was loaded with about 320 ng DNA, about 30,000 T cell genomes. Assay used: immunoSEQ multiplex PCR; TCRdb lists only in-frame clones, some missing. The sample has 450,000 to 500,000 clones; 79% are singletons. Only one count was recorded for this clone. Its antigen is not known. Sequencing input: PBMCs. The sequence came from a middle-aged woman in good health. Some clones in this sample may be carry-over from other donors' samples.

The CDR3 sequence: CASSEEGGPYEQYF. The CDR3 coding sequence is TGTGCCAGCAGTGAAGAGGGGGGTCCCTACGAGCAGTACTTC. The chain employs TRBV6-1 and TRBJ2-7; the D call may be TRBD1 or TRBD2 (6 bases each). In germline, CDR1 is MNHNS, CDR2 SASEGT. This CDR3 contains 14 residues. The V and J ends lost 1 base and 2 bases respectively, with 9 bases between them.